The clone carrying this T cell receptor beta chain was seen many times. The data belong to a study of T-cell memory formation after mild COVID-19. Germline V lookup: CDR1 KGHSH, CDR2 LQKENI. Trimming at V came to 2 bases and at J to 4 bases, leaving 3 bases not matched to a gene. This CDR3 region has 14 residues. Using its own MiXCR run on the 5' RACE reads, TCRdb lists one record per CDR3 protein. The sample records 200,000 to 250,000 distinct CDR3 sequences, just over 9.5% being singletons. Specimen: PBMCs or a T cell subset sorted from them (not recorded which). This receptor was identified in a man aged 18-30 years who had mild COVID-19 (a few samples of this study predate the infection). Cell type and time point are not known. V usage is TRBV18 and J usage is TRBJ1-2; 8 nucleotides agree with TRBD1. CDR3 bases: TGTGCCAGCTCACCAGGGACAGGAATCTATGGCTACACCTTC. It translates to CASSPGTGIYGYTF.